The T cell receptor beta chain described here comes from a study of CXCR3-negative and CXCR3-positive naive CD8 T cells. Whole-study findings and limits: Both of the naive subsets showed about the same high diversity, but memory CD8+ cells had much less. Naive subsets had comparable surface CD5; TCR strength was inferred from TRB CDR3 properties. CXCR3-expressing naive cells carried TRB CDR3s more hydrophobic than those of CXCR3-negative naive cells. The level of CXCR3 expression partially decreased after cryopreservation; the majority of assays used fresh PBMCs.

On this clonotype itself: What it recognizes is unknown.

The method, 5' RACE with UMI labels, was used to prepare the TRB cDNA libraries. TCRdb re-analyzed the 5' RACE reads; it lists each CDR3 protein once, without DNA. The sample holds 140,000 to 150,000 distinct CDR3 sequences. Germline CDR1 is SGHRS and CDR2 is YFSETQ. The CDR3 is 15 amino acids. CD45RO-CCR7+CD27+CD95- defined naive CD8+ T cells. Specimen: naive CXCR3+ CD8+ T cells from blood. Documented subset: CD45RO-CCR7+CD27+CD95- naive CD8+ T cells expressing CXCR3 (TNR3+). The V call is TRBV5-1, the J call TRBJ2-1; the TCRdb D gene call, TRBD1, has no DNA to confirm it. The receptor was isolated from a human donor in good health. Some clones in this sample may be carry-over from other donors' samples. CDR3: CASSYRTGEYNEQFF.